This TCR beta chain was found in a study of cytomegalovirus exposure and HLA in healthy donors. In the study overall: The roughly 670 first-cohort repertoires shared a platform with the approximately 110 validation repertoires, as reported in a later analysis. Study results and caveats: Confirmation in vitro established that a few CMV-associated chains were specific for CMV antigens. TCR beta chains numbering more than 150 were designated cytomegalovirus-associated.

Remarks on this clone: Its antigen remains unknown.

Produced via immunoSEQ multiplex PCR; TCRdb's table is partial and in-frame only. The table shows about 56,000 clones, with 90% to 95% occurring only once. Per germline, CDR1 SNHLY and CDR2 FYNNEI. The CDR3 contains 14 residues. V dropped 4 bases and J dropped 3 bases, with 10 bases sitting between them. The receptor's source is a woman aged 18-29 years in good health and CMV-seronegative. Source material: PBMCs. The chain carries TRBV2 and TRBJ2-1; possible D gene TRBD1, 6 bases. CDR3 DNA: TGTGCCAGCAGTGCAGGGGTTTTCTACAATGAGCAGTTCTTC. It translates to CASSAGVFYNEQFF.